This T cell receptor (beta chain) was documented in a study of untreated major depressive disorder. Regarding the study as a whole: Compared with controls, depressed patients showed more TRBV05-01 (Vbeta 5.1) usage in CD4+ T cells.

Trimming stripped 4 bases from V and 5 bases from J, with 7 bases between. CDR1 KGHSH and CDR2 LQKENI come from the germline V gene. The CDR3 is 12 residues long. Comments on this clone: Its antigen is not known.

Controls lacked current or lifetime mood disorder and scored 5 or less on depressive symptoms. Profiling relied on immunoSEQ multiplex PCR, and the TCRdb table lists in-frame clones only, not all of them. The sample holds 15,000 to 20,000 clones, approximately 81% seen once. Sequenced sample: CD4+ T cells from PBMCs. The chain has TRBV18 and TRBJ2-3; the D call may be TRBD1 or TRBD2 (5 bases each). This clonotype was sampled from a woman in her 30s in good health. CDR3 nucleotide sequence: TGTGCCAGCTCACTGAGGGGAGATACGCAGTATTTT. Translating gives CASSLRGDTQYF.